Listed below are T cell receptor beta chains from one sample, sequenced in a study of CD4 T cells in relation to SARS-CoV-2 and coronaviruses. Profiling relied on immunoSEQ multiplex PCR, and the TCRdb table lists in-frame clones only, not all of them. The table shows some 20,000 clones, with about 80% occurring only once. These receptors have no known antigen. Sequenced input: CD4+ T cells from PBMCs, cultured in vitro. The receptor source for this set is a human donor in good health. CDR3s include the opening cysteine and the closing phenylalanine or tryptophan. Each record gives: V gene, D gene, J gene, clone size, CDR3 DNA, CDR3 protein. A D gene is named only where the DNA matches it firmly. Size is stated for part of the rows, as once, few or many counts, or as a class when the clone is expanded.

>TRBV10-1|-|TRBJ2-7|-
TGCGCCAGCAGTGAGTCTGACAGACCGGCTTTGCAGCAGTACTTC
CASSESDRPALQQYF
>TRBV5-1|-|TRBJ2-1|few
TGCGCCAGCAGCTCGTCAGGGTACCCTGAGCAGTTCTTC
CASSSSGYPEQFF
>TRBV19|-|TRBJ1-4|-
TGTGCCAGTAGTACCGCTACAGGGATTGACGAAAAACTGTTTTTT
CASSTATGIDEKLFF
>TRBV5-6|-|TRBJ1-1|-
TGTGCCAGCACCAGGCGAGGCGGATACCCTGAAGCTTTCTTT
CASTRRGGYPEAFF
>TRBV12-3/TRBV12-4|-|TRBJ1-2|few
TGTGCCAGCAGCAGTCGACAGTCCTATGGCTACACCTTC
CASSSRQSYGYTF
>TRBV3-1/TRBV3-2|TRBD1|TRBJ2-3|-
TGTGCCAGCAGCCAAAACAGGGGTGGCACAGATACGCAGTATTTT
CASSQNRGGTDTQYF
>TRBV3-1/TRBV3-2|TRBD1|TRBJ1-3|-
TGTGCCAGCAGCCAAGAAAGGACAGGGGCTGACACCATATATTTT
CASSQERTGADTIYF
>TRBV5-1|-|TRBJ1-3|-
TGCGCCAGCAGCTTGGCAGGGGCTGGAAACACCATATATTTT
CASSLAGAGNTIYF
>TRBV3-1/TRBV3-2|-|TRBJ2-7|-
TGTGCCAGCAGCCAAGCCATGGGTAACTACGAGCAGTACTTC
CASSQAMGNYEQYF
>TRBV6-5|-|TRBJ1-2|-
TGTGCCAGCAGTCCCGGGACATCTCATGGCTACACCTTC
CASSPGTSHGYTF
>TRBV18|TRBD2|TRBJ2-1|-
TGTGCCAGCTCACCAGTAGCGGGAGGATCCCACAATGAGCAGTTCTTC
CASSPVAGGSHNEQFF
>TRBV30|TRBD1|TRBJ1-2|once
TGTGCCTGGAGTGCAGGGGGCGGCTATGGCTACACCTTC
CAWSAGGGYGYTF
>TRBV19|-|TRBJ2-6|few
TGTGCCAGTACCGGCACTCTGCCTAACTCTGGGGCCAACGTCCTGACTTTC
CASTGTLPNSGANVLTF
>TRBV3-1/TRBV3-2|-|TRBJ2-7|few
TGTGCCAGCAGCTGGACGGATAGCTCCTACGAGCAGTACTTC
CASSWTDSSYEQYF
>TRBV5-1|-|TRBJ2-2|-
TGCGCCAGCAGCTTGGGTCGAGGGGGAGACCCGAACACCGGGGAGCTGTTTTTT
CASSLGRGGDPNTGELFF
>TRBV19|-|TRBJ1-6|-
TGTGCCAGTAGTATCATGAGTCATGGGGCTGATTCACCCCTCCACTTT
CASSIMSHGADSPLHF
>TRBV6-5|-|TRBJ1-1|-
TGTGCCAGCAGTACGACACTAAACACTGAAGCTTTCTTT
CASSTTLNTEAFF
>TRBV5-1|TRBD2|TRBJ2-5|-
TGCGCCAGCAGCTCCAATAGCGGGAGGGCCGGAGGGATCCAGTACTTC
CASSSNSGRAGGIQYF
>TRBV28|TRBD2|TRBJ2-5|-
TGTGCCAGCAGTACTTTATCGGCGGGAGGGTTTAAGGGGGTGCACTTC
CASSTLSAGGFKGVHF
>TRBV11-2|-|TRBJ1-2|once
TGTGCCAGCAGCTTAGATCTAAGCGCAGGGGTATTGCGTGGCTACACCTTC
CASSLDLSAGVLRGYTF
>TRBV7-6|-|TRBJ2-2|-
TGTGCCAGCAGCACCCGGGGAGGCTTGAACACCGGGGAGCTGTTTTTT
CASSTRGGLNTGELFF
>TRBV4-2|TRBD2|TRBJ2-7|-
TGTGCCAGCAGCCAAGATAGCCAGCGGGAGTACGAGCAGTACTTC
CASSQDSQREYEQYF
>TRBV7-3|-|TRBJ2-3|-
TGTGCCAGCTCCCAAGGCAGACTCACAGATACGCAGTATTTT
CASSQGRLTDTQYF
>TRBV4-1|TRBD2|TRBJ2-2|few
TGCGCCAGCAGCCATAGCGGGATCAACACCGGGGAGCTGTTTTTT
CASSHSGINTGELFF
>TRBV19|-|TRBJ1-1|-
TGTGCCAGTAGTATGAGGGCGAACACTGAAGCTTTCTTT
CASSMRANTEAFF
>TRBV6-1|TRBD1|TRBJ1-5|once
TGTGCCAGCAGTGAAGGGTGGGACAGCCATAGCAATCAGCCCCAGCATTTT
CASSEGWDSHSNQPQHF
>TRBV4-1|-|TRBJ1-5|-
TGCGCCAGCAGCCAACAGGAAGATAGCAATCAGCCCCAGCATTTT
CASSQQEDSNQPQHF
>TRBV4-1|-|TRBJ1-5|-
TGCGCCAGCAGCCCCGCCGAGGGAGGAGATCAGCCCCAGCATTTT
CASSPAEGGDQPQHF
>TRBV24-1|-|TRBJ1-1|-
TGTGCCACCAGTGATGCGCAGCGGGCGGCTTTCTTT
CATSDAQRAAFF
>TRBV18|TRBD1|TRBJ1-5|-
TGTGCCAGCTCACGAGATACAGGGGGCGCTGAACAGCCCCAGCATTTT
CASSRDTGGAEQPQHF
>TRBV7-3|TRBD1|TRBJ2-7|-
TGTGCCAGCAGCCTCCCTCGAACAGGGGGCTACGAGCAGTACTTC
CASSLPRTGGYEQYF
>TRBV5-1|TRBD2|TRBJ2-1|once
TGCGCCAGCAGCTCGGGACTAGCGGGAACTAAGTTCTTC
CASSSGLAGTKFF
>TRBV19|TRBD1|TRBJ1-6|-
TGTGCCAGTAGGGCGACAGGGTATAATTCACCCCTCCACTTT
CASRATGYNSPLHF
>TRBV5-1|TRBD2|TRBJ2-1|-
TGCGCCAGCAGCTTGGCAGGCGGGAGTTATTTCAATGAGCAGTTCTTC
CASSLAGGSYFNEQFF
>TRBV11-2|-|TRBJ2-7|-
TGTGCCAGCCGGGCCCCCGGGACCGCCTACGAGCAGTACTTC
CASRAPGTAYEQYF
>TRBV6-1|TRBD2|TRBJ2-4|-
TGTGCCAGCAGTGTCGATATTGTGGGAGGGCTGAGCAAAAACATTCAGTACTTC
CASSVDIVGGLSKNIQYF
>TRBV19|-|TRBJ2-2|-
TGTGCCAGTAGTATAGTCGTGTGGGAGAACACCGGGGAGCTGTTTTTT
CASSIVVWENTGELFF
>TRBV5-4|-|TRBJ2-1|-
TGTGCCAGCAGCTTGGGGAGGAACAGGGGAGGGGCTGAGCAGTTCTTC
CASSLGRNRGGAEQFF
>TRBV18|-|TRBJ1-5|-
TGTGCCAGCTCACCGTCAGGGACGAACAATCAGCCCCAGCATTTT
CASSPSGTNNQPQHF
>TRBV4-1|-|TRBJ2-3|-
TGCGCCAGCAGTCGAGAATCAGCGGGTACGCAGTATTTT
CASSRESAGTQYF
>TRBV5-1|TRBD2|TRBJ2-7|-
TGCGCCAGCAGCTTAGCGGGAGTGTCTATGGACCAGTACTTC
CASSLAGVSMDQYF
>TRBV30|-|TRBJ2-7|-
TGTGCCTGGGGAACAGCCTACGAGCAGTACTTC
CAWGTAYEQYF
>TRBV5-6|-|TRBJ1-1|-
TGTGCCAGCAGCTTGCCTGGGACTGGGAACACTGAAGCTTTCTTT
CASSLPGTGNTEAFF
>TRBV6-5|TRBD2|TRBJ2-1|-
TGTGCCAGCAGTTACCTTAGCGGGAGGGCCGGTGAGCAGTTCTTC
CASSYLSGRAGEQFF
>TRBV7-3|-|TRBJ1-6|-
TGTGCCAGCAGCAAGGACCCCCCGGATTCACCCCTCCACTTT
CASSKDPPDSPLHF
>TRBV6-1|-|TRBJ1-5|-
TGTGCCAGCAGTGAGGCTCAGCCCCAGCATTTT
CASSEAQPQHF
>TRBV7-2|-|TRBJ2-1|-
TGTGCCAGCAGCTTAAGCACACCCTACAATGAGCAGTTCTTC
CASSLSTPYNEQFF